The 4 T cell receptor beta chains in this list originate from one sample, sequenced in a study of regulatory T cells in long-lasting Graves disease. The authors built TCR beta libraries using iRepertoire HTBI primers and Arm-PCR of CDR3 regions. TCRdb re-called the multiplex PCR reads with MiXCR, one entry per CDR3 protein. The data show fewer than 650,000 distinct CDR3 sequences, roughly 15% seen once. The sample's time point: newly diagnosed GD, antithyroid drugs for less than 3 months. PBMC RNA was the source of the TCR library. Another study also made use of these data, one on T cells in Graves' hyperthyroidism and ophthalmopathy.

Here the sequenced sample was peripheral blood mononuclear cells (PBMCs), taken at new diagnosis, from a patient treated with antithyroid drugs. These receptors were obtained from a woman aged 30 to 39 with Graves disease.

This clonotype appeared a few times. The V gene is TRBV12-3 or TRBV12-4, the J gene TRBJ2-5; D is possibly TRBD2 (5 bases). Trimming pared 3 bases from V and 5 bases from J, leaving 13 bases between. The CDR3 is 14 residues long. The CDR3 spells CASSFGLGQETQYF. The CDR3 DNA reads TGTGCCAGCAGTTTCGGACTGGGTCAGGAGACCCAGTACTTC.

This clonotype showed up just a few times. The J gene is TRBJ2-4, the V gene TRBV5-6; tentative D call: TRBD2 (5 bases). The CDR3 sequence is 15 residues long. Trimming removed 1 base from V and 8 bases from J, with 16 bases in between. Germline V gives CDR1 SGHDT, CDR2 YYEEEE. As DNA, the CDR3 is TGTGCCAGCAGCTTGATGGGAGCAGGCCAGGACATTCAGTACTTC. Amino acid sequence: CASSLMGAGQDIQYF.

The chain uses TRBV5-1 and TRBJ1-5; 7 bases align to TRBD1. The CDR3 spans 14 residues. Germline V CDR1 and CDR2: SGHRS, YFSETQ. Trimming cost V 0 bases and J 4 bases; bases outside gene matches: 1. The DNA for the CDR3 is TGCGCCAGCAGCTTGGAGGGGGCTAATCAGCCCCAGCATTTT. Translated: CASSLEGANQPQHF.

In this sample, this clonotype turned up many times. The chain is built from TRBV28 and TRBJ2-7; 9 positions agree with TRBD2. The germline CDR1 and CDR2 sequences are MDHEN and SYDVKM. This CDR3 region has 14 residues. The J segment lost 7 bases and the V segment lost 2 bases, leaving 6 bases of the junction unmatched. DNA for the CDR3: TGTGCCAGCAGTTTAGCGGGAGGGCCGTGGGAGCAGTACTTC. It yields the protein CASSLAGGPWEQYF.